This TCR beta chain was identified during a study of control samples from healthy donors and cancer patients. The CDR3 runs 14 residues. Between the trimmed V and J ends, which lost 5 bases and 4 bases, there was a span of 14 bases. The germline gives CDR1 WSHSY, CDR2 SAAADI. Only in-frame clones appear in the TCRdb table, and some are missing; sequencing was by immunoSEQ multiplex PCR. The sample yields 120,000 to 150,000 clones, about 90% seen once. This TCR came from a man aged 18 to 30 in good health. This sequence joins TRBV10-2 and TRBJ1-1; a weak D match, TRBD1 (5 bases). Sequenced input: blood. As DNA, the CDR3 is TGCGCCAGCAGTTTGAGGGGTGAGAGCACTGAAGCTTTCTTT. It codes for CASSLRGESTEAFF.